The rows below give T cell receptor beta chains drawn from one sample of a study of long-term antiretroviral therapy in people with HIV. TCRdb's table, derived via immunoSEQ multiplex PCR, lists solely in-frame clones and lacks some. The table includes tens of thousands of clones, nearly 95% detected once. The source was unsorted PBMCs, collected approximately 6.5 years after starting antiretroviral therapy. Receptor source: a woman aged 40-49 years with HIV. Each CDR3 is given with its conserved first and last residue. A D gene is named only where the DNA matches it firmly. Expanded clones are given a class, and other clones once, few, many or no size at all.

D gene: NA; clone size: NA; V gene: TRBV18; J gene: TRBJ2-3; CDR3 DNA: TGTGCCAGCTCCTGGGAAACGGCTAAGACAGATACGCAGTATTTT; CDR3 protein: CASSWETAKTDTQYF
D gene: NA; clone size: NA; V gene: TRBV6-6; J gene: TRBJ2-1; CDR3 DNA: TGTGCCAGCATGGGTGGCTATTACTCCTACAATGAGCAGTTCTTC; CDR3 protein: CASMGGYYSYNEQFF
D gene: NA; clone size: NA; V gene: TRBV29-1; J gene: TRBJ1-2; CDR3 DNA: TGCAGCGTTGAAGATCAGGGCAGTCCTAGAGGCTACACCTTC; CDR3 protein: CSVEDQGSPRGYTF
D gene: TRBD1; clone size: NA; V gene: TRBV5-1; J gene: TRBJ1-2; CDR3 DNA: TGCGCCAGCAGCTTCGGGGGGGCCGGGACAGAGCGGGTCTTC; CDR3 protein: CASSFGGAGTERVF
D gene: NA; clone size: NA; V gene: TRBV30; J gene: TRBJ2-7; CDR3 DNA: TGTGCCTGGAGCCCCCGAACCCCCTACGAGCAGTACTTC; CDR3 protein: CAWSPRTPYEQYF
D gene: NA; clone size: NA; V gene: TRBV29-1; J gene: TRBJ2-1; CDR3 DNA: TGCAGCGTTGAAGATGTGCAGGGGCCTTACAATGAGCAGTTCTTC; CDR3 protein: CSVEDVQGPYNEQFF
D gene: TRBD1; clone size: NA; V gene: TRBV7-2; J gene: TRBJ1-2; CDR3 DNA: TGTGCCAGCAGCTCTACAGGGGGCTCTAACTATGGCTACACCTTC; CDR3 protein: CASSSTGGSNYGYTF
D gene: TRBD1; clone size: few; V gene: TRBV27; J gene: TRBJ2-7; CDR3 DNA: TGTGCCAGCAGTCTACAGGGGGCAAACTACGAGCAGTACTTC; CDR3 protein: CASSLQGANYEQYF
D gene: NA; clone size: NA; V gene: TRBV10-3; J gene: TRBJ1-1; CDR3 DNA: TGTGCCATCAGCGAGACAGGGAACACTGAAGCTTTCTTT; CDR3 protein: CAISETGNTEAFF
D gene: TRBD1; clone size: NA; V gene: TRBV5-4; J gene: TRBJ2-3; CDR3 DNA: TGTGCCAGCAGCCAGGACAGGGGAAGCACAGATACGCAGTATTTT; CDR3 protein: CASSQDRGSTDTQYF
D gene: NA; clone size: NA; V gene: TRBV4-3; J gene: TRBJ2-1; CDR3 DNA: TGCGCCAGCAGCCAAGATGAACAGTATGAGCAGTTCTTC; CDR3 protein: CASSQDEQYEQFF
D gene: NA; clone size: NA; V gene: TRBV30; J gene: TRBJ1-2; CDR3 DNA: TGTGCCTGGAGTGTACTACAAGGCGGGGGCTACACCTTC; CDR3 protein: CAWSVLQGGGYTF
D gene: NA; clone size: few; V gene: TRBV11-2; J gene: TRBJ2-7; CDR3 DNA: TGTGCCAGCAGCGCCTCCTACGAGCAGTACTTC; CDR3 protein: CASSASYEQYF
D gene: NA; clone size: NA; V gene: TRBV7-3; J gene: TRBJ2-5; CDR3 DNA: TGTGCCAGCAGCCCGGTGGGGTTGGAGACCCAGTACTTC; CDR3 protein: CASSPVGLETQYF
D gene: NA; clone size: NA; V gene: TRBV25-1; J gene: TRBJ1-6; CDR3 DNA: TGTGCCAGCAGTGGAACCGGGACGAAAAATTCACCCCTCCACTTT; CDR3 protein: CASSGTGTKNSPLHF
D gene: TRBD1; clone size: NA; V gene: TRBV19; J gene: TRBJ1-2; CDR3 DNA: TGTGCCAGTAGTAGGGAACCGGGACAGGCATATGGCTACACCTTC; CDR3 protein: CASSREPGQAYGYTF
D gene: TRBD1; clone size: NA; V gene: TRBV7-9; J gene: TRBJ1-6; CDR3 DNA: TGTGCCAGCACCCCAGGGGGTCATAATTCACCCCTCCACTTT; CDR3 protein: CASTPGGHNSPLHF
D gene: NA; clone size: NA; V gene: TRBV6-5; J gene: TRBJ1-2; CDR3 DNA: TGTGCCAGCAGGGAACAGGGTCTACTAAACTATGGCTACACCTTC; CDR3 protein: CASREQGLLNYGYTF
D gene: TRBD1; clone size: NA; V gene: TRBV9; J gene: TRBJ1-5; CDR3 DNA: TGTGCCAGCAGCGACCGGGACAGGGATCAGCCCCAGCATTTT; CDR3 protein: CASSDRDRDQPQHF
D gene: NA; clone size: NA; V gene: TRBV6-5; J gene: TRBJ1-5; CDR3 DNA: TGTGCCAGCAGTGACAATCAGCCCCAGCATTTT; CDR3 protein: CASSDNQPQHF
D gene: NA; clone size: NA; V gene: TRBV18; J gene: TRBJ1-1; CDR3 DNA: TGTGCCAGCTCACCCCTCCGGCAGGAAAACACTGAAGCTTTCTTT; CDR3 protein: CASSPLRQENTEAFF
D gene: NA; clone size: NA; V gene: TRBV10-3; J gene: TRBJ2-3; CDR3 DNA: TGTGCCATCAGTGATAGTCGGCTTCTCAAAGATACGCAGTATTTT; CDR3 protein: CAISDSRLLKDTQYF
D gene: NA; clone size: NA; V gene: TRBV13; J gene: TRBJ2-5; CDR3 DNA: TGTGCCAGCAGCTTAGGAGGGTGGGGGGAAGGGCAAGAGACCCAGTACTTC; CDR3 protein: CASSLGGWGEGQETQYF
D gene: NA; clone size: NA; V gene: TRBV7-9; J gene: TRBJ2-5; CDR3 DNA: TGTGCCAGCAGCCCCCGCAGGATCGAGACCCAGTACTTC; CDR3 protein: CASSPRRIETQYF
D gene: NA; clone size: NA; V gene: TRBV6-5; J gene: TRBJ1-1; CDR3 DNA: TGTGCCAGCAGACCAGACGGAATCACTGAAGCTTTCTTT; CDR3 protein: CASRPDGITEAFF
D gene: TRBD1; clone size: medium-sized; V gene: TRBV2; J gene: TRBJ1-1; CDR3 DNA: TGTGCCAGCAGGCAGGGGACAGGGAAAGCTTTCTTT; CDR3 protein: CASRQGTGKAFF
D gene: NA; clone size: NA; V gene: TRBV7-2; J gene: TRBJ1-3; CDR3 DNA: TGTGCCAGCAGCTTAACCCCGGACGGGGGAAACACCATATATTTT; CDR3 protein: CASSLTPDGGNTIYF
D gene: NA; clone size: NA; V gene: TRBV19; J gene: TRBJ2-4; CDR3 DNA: TGTGCCAGCCTACCCCGGGGACACCTAGCCAAAAACATTCAGTACTTC; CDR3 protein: CASLPRGHLAKNIQYF
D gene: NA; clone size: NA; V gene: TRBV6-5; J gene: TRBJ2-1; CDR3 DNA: TGTGCCAGCAGTAAGGGACTTGGCAATGAGCAGTTCTTC; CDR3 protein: CASSKGLGNEQFF
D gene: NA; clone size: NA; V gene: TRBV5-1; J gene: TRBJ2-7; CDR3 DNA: TGCGCCAGCAGCTTTAAAGAAAGGAGACGAACTCCCTACGAGCAGTACTTC; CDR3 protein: CASSFKERRRTPYEQYF
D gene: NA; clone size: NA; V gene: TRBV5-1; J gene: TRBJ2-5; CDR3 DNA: TGCGCCAGCAGCTTGGGGGACGGAAGGTACCAAGAGACCCAGTACTTC; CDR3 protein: CASSLGDGRYQETQYF
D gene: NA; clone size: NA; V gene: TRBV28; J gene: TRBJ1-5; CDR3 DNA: TGTGCCAGCATGGAGGGGGTCAACCAGCAGCCCCAGCATTTT; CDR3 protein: CASMEGVNQQPQHF
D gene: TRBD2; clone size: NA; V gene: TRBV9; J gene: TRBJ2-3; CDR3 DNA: TGTGCCAGCAGCGTAGGGCTAGCGGGCACAGATACGCAGTATTTT; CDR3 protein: CASSVGLAGTDTQYF
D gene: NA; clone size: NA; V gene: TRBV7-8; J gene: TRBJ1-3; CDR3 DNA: TGTGCCAGCAGCCCCCGACCGCCGAACTCTGGAAACACCATATATTTT; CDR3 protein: CASSPRPPNSGNTIYF
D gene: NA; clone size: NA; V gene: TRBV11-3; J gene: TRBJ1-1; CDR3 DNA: TGTGCCAGCAGCCTTGGGGAGAACACTGAAGCTTTCTTT; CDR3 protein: CASSLGENTEAFF
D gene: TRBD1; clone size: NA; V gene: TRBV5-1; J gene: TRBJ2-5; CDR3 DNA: TGCGCCAGCAGCCTCAGACAGGGAAAACAAGAGACCCAGTACTTC; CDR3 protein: CASSLRQGKQETQYF
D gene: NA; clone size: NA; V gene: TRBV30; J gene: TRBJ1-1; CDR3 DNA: TGTGCCTGGAGTGAAGGAGGGCTCAACACTGAAGCTTTCTTT; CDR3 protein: CAWSEGGLNTEAFF
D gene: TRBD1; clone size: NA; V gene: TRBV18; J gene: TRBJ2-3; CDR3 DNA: TGTGCCAGCTCACCACAGGGGGCGAGGGTCGGAGATACGCAGTATTTT; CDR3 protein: CASSPQGARVGDTQYF
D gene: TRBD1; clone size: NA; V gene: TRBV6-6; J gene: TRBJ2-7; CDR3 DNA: TGTGCCAGCAACCCGACAGGGGAATCCTACGAGCAGTACTTC; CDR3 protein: CASNPTGESYEQYF
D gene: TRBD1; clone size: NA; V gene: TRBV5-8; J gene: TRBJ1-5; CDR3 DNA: TGTGCCAGCAGCTTGGGGGACAGCCTTAGCAATCAGCCCCAGCATTTT; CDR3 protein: CASSLGDSLSNQPQHF
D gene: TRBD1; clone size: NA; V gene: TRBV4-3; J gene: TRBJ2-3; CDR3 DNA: TGCGCCAGCAGCCAGCAGACAGGGACAGATACGCAGTATTTT; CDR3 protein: CASSQQTGTDTQYF
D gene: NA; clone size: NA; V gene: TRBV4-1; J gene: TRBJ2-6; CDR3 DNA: TGCGCCAGCAGCCAAGAGGACAGACTCTCTGGGGCCAACGTCCTGACTTTC; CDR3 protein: CASSQEDRLSGANVLTF